Listed below are T cell receptor beta chains from one sample, sequenced in a study of blood T cell repertoires in COVID-19. Sequencing used immunoSEQ multiplex PCR; TCRdb keeps in-frame clones, though not all of them. The sample carries 400,000 to 500,000 clones, approximately 91% recorded once. What was sequenced was PBMCs or T cells enriched from blood (not recorded which). All receptors come from a woman younger than 35 who had been exposed to COVID-19. Each CDR3 is given with its conserved first and last residue. Fields, in order: V gene, clone size, J gene, D gene, CDR3 DNA, CDR3 protein. A D gene is named only where the DNA matches it firmly. The size field is filled for only some rows; it gives once, few, many or a size class.

TRBV7-8	NA	TRBJ2-1	TRBD1	TGTGCCAGCAGCCGAGGACAGGACCAATGGCAGTTCTTC	CASSRGQDQWQFF
TRBV2	NA	TRBJ1-5	NA	TGTGCCAGCAAGGCGGCAAGCAATCAGCCCCAGCATTTT	CASKAASNQPQHF
TRBV27	NA	TRBJ1-1	NA	TGTGCCAGCAGTTTTGAATATCGGGGGGGGAACACTGAAGCTTTCTTT	CASSFEYRGGNTEAFF
TRBV19	NA	TRBJ2-7	TRBD2	TGTGCCAGCAGCGGGACTCCGAGCTCCTACGAGCAGTACTTC	CASSGTPSSYEQYF
TRBV7-3	NA	TRBJ2-3	NA	TGTGCCAGCAGCTTAATTGGTAGGAGTATTCTGGATACGCAGTATTTT	CASSLIGRSILDTQYF
TRBV7-2	NA	TRBJ2-3	TRBD2	TGTGCCAGCAGCTTAGCTAGCGGGAGGACAGATACGCAGTATTTT	CASSLASGRTDTQYF
TRBV4-2	NA	TRBJ2-1	TRBD2	TGTGCCAGCAGCCAACCGGAGTGGACTAGCTTTTCTAATGAGCAGTTCTTC	CASSQPEWTSFSNEQFF
TRBV5-4	NA	TRBJ1-2	NA	TGTGCCAGCAGCCCACGGACAGCTGCTAACTATGGCTACACCTTC	CASSPRTAANYGYTF
TRBV7-2	many	TRBJ2-1	TRBD2	TGTGCCAGCAGCTTAGTTAGCGGGGGGGCCGGGAATGAGCAGTTCTTC	CASSLVSGGAGNEQFF
TRBV2	NA	TRBJ2-6	NA	TGTGCCAGCACCGAAGGGGGAACCTTCTCTGGGGCCAACGTCCTGACTTTC	CASTEGGTFSGANVLTF